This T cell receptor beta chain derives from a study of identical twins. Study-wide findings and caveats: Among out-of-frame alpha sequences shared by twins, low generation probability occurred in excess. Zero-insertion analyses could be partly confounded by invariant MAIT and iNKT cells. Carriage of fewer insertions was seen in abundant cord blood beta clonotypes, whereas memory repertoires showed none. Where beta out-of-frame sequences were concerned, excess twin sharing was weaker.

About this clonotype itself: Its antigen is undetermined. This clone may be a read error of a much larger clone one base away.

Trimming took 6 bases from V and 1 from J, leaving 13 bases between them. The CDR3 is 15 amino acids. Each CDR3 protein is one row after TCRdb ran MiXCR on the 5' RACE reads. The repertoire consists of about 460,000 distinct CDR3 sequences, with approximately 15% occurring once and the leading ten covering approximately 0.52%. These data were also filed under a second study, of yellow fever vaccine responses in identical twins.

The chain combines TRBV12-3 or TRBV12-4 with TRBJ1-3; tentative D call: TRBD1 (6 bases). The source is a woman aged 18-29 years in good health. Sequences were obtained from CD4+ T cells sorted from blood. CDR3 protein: CASSRTGNSGNTIYF. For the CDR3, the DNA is TGTGCCAGCAGCCGTACAGGGAATTCTGGAAACACCATATATTTT.